The present T cell receptor beta chain was sequenced within a study of blood T cell repertoires in COVID-19. As for the study in general: Material from acute and convalescent COVID-19 was sourced from the United States, Italy and Spain. T cells, B-cell-depleted T cells, or PBMCs provided the cDNA or gDNA that served as material.

As processed by the authors: Estimated nucleated cell counts came from reference gene primer amplification. The table came from immunoSEQ multiplex PCR; TCRdb's copy has only in-frame clones and leaves some out. V and J calls and clone size are as listed in that table; D and trimming were resolved from the DNA. Of around 300,000 clones in the sample, roughly nine tenths were seen once. The CDR3 totals 17 residues. V shed 0 bases, J shed 8 bases, and the junction held 13 bases outside the gene matches. CDR1 and CDR2 from the germline V gene are SGHRS and YFSETQ. Sequences were obtained from peripheral blood. The sequence was collected from a man over 45 with acute or convalescent COVID-19. V and J are TRBV5-1 and TRBJ1-4, with TRBD1 identical over 7 bases. CDR3 sequence: CASSLGGSRGPREKLFF. The CDR3 DNA reads TGCGCCAGCAGCTTGGGAGGTTCAAGGGGGCCTCGAGAAAAACTGTTTTTT.